A single sample is the source of the 18 T cell receptor beta chains below, sequenced in a study of long-term antiretroviral therapy in people with HIV (dated by TCRdb to 2021 to 2024). The immunoSEQ hsTCRB v3.0 assay was used at survey level resolution to sequence the TRB variable region. This immuneACCESS table, as held by TCRdb, lists in-frame sequences with V and J called but not all clones. Of the missing ones, under half trace to an unresolved V gene in checked studies; the others have no known cause. Present in this sample are fewer than 30,000 clones, about 88% of which were seen just once. 4% to 5.5% of the sample belongs to the ten largest clones. The input for sequencing was unsorted PBMCs, taken just over 2.6 years after starting antiretroviral therapy. These receptors all stem from a man aged 40-49 years with HIV.

The chain links TRBV18 to TRBJ1-4; TRBD1 matches at 8 bases. This CDR3 spans 15 amino acids. The V gene end was trimmed by 3 bases and the J gene end by 2 bases; junction bases not matched to a gene: 2. The V gene's germline CDR1 is KGHSH and CDR2 LQKENI. CDR3 sequence: CASSPGQVTNEKLFF. CDR3 coding DNA: TGTGCCAGCTCACCGGGACAGGTTACTAATGAAAAACTGTTTTTT.

This clone has just a few counts. This chain links TRBV4-2 with TRBJ2-7; TRBD2 aligns across 10 bases. Germline lookup yields CDR1 LGHNA and CDR2 YNFKEQ. The ends lost 4 bases at V and 2 bases at J; junction bases unmatched: 5. The CDR3 extends over 15 amino acids. As DNA, the CDR3 is TGTGCCAGCAGCCCTGGGACTAGCGAGACCTACGAGCAGTACTTC. This encodes CASSPGTSETYEQYF.

The rearrangement uses TRBV5-1 and TRBJ2-7; TRBD1 matches at 8 bases. Trimming cost V 3 bases and J 3 bases; bases outside gene matches: 2. Germline V lookup: CDR1 SGHRS, CDR2 YFSETQ. The CDR3 length is 13 residues. CDR3 coding DNA: TGCGCCAGCAGCTGGGACAGGTACTACGAGCAGTACTTC. Amino acids: CASSWDRYYEQYF.

The CDR3 protein is CASSETGRTGELFF. CDR3 nucleotides: TGTGCCAGCAGTGAAACAGGGCGCACCGGGGAGCTGTTTTTT. The chain joins TRBV28 to TRBJ2-2, with D tentatively TRBD1 (6 bases). Germline lookup yields CDR1 MDHEN and CDR2 SYDVKM. Trimming shortened V by 5 bases and J by 4 bases, and 11 bases separated the two germline ends. The CDR3 runs to 14 residues.

This clone has only one observation. The rearrangement joins TRBV28 to TRBJ2-5; weak D call: TRBD2 (6 bases). Germline CDR1 reads MDHEN; CDR2 reads SYDVKM. CDR3 size: 14 residues. The V end was cut by 11 bases, the J end by 2 bases, with 18 bases between. This CDR3 is CASAYEGLQETQYF. The CDR3 region has the DNA TGTGCCTCCGCTTACGAGGGACTGCAAGAGACCCAGTACTTC.

The genes are TRBV7-9 and TRBJ1-4, with D possibly TRBD1 on 5 matching bases. From germline, CDR1 is SEHNR and CDR2 FQNEAQ (reference sequence). The V gene lost 1 base and the J gene lost 7 bases, with 13 bases spanning the gap. The CDR3 has 15 amino acids. This chain's CDR3 is CASSLEQGGIEKLFF. The DNA of the CDR3 is TGTGCCAGCAGCTTAGAGCAGGGAGGTATTGAAAAACTGTTTTTT.

The gene calls are TRBV5-4 and TRBJ2-7, with a possible D match to TRBD1 (6 bases). V dropped 0 bases and J dropped 6 bases, with 7 bases sitting between them. Germline V gives CDR1 SGHNT, CDR2 YYREEE (reference sequence). This CDR3 spans 12 amino acids. CDR3 in amino acids: CASSLGGGEQYF. CDR3 bases: TGTGCCAGCAGCTTGGGAGGGGGCGAGCAGTACTTC.

This clone was recorded only once. The chain recombines TRBV27 with TRBJ1-3; D is ambiguous. Trimming took off 6 bases at V and 0 bases at J, with 6 bases between the two ends. Per germline, CDR1 MNHEY and CDR2 SMNVEV (reference sequence). CDR3 size: 13 residues. CDR3 bases: TGTGCCAGCAGCGTATCCTCTGGAAACACCATATATTTT. Translation: CASSVSSGNTIYF.

The chain carries TRBV6-1 and TRBJ2-7, with 12 nucleotides matching TRBD1. Germline CDR1 and CDR2: MNHNS and SASEGT. The trim removed 4 bases at V and 0 bases at J, leaving 10 bases unmatched. The CDR3 runs 18 residues. Here the CDR3 reads CASSGGQGARDGSYEQYF. In DNA, the CDR3 is TGTGCCAGCAGTGGGGGACAGGGGGCTAGGGATGGCTCCTACGAGCAGTACTTC.

This clone has only a few counts. The CDR3 sequence is CASSQQLAGDYNEQFF. CDR3 DNA: TGTGCCAGCAGCCAGCAACTAGCGGGGGACTACAATGAGCAGTTCTTC. V and J are TRBV4-2 and TRBJ2-1; 11 bases map to TRBD2. The CDR3 covers 16 residues. Trimming took 3 bases from V and 3 from J; bases not matched to a gene: 4. Germline V gene lookup returns CDR1 LGHNA and CDR2 YNFKEQ.

The gene calls are TRBV2 and TRBJ2-3; the D call may be TRBD1 or TRBD2 (5 bases each). The CDR3 runs 15 residues. CDR1 is SNHLY, CDR2 FYNNEI, per germline. Between the trimmed V and J ends, which lost 8 bases and 8 bases, there was a span of 23 bases. The CDR3 DNA reads as TGTGCCAGCCATACACTGGGGGTGGGAACGGGTACGCAGTATTTT. Translation: CASHTLGVGTGTQYF.

In its sample, this clone was seen a few times. V usage is TRBV6-5 and J usage is TRBJ2-7; D may be TRBD1 (6 bases). The length of the CDR3 is 13 residues. V lost 6 bases and J 3 bases, leaving 12 bases between the germline ends. In germline, CDR1 is MNHEY, CDR2 SVGAGI. DNA of the CDR3: TGTGCCAGCAGCTTAGGACAGTACTACGAGCAGTACTTC. Amino acids: CASSLGQYYEQYF.

V usage is TRBV4-3 and J usage is TRBJ2-3, with 7 bases fitting TRBD2. The CDR3 spans 16 residues. With 0 bases clipped from V and 4 bases from J, the junction kept 7 bases outside the gene matches. Germline CDR1 reads LGHNA; CDR2 reads YSLEER. The CDR3 protein is CASSQDRTRGADTQYF. CDR3 bases: TGCGCCAGCAGCCAAGATCGGACTAGGGGCGCAGATACGCAGTATTTT.

The V call is TRBV9, the J call TRBJ2-3; no clear D gene. Looked up from germline, CDR1 is SGDLS and CDR2 is YYNGEE. V lost 0 bases and J lost 3, with 2 bases in between. The CDR3 has 12 residues. The CDR3 region is CASSVATDTQYF. The CDR3 coding sequence is TGTGCCAGCAGCGTAGCTACAGATACGCAGTATTTT.

The J gene is TRBJ2-7, the V gene TRBV7-2; unclear D gene. The CDR3 is made up of 12 amino acids. Trimming took 7 bases from V and 3 from J, leaving 10 bases between them. CDR1 is SGHTA and CDR2 is FQGNSA in the germline V gene. The CDR3 sequence is CASTHDGYEQYF. The DNA for the CDR3 is TGTGCCAGCACCCACGATGGCTACGAGCAGTACTTC. The variable domain in full, with the rest retrieved from reference TRBV7-2 and TRBJ2-7, is GAGVSQSPSNKVTEKGKDVELRCDPISGHTALYWYRQSLGQGLEFLIYFQGNSAPDKSGLPSDRFSAERTGGSVSTLTIQRTQQEDSAVYLCASTHDGYEQYFGPGTRLTVT.

This chain connects TRBV7-9 to TRBJ2-2; unclear D gene. V lost 3 bases and J lost 2, with 4 bases in between. CDR1 is SEHNR, CDR2 FQNEAQ, per germline (reference sequence). CDR3 length equals 13 residues. For the CDR3, the DNA is TGTGCCAGCAGCTTTGGTAACACCGGGGAGCTGTTTTTT. Translating gives CASSFGNTGELFF.

This sequence joins TRBV5-3 and TRBJ2-2, with TRBD2 matching over 7 bases. TRBV5-3 is reported as an ORF; its role is uncertain. Trimming at V came to 1 base and at J to 7 bases, leaving 10 bases not matched to a gene. CDR3 length: 16 residues. The CDR3 sequence: CARSLSFRGEHGELFF. The CDR3 DNA reads TGTGCCAGAAGCTTGTCTTTCCGGGGGGAGCACGGGGAGCTGTTTTTT.

The chain recombines TRBV21-1 with TRBJ2-5; the table calls TRBD2, which could not be checked here. TRBV21-1 is noted as a pseudogene. The CDR3 extends over 17 amino acids. CDR3 coding DNA: TGTGCCAGCAGCAAAGTGAGGACTAGCGGGAGATGGGAGACCCAGTACTTC. Residues: CASSKVRTSGRWETQYF.